The 14 T cell receptor beta chains below were found in one sample sequenced in a study of blood T cell repertoires in COVID-19. The data were produced by immunoSEQ multiplex PCR, yet TCRdb's version contains in-frame clones alone and is incomplete. The table has some 150,000 clones, 70% to 90% seen once; the top ten hold around 5%. The sample comprised peripheral blood. The source of these receptors is a human donor in a cohort sampled during active COVID-19.

This clone occurred once. The rearrangement joins TRBV27 to TRBJ2-2; D perhaps matches TRBD2 (6 bases). This CDR3 spans 14 amino acids. Germline-derived CDR1 and CDR2 are MNHEY and SMNVEV (reference sequence). Trimming took 6 bases from V and 6 from J, leaving 14 bases between them. CDR3 sequence reads: CASSNPRRAGELFF. CDR3 DNA: TGTGCCAGCAGCAACCCCCGGAGGGCCGGGGAGCTGTTTTTT.

The rearrangement joins TRBV7-2 to TRBJ2-7, with 11 bases that match TRBD2. CDR1 and CDR2 (germline): SGHTA, FQGNSA. This CDR3 contains 16 residues. Unmatched junction bases numbered 13, after V lost 5 bases and J lost 7 bases. Here the CDR3 DNA reads TGTGCCAGCAGCCCGACTAGCGGGGCGCAACCGTGGGAGCAGTACTTC. Translation: CASSPTSGAQPWEQYF.

The chain has TRBV15 and TRBJ2-3, with 11 bases matching TRBD2. Looked up from germline, CDR1 is LNHNV and CDR2 is YYDKDF (reference sequence). The CDR3 runs to 17 residues. Unmatched junction bases numbered 6, after V lost 0 bases and J lost 4 bases. The CDR3 protein is CATSRDRLAGISDTQYF. The CDR3 DNA is TGTGCCACCAGCAGAGATAGACTAGCGGGGATCTCAGATACGCAGTATTTT.

The V and J genes are TRBV27 and TRBJ1-1; TRBD1 agrees at 10 bases. The V and J ends lost 6 bases and 4 bases, in that order; junction bases with no gene match: 5. CDR3 length equals 14 residues. CDR1 and CDR2 from the germline V gene are MNHEY and SMNVEV (reference sequence). The chain's CDR3 is CASSDRGQGTEAFF. Written as DNA, the CDR3 is TGTGCCAGCAGCGACAGGGGGCAGGGCACTGAAGCTTTCTTT.

The chain uses TRBV5-4 and TRBJ2-7; 8 positions match TRBD1. Germline V CDR1 and CDR2: SGHNT, YYREEE (reference sequence). This CDR3 has 16 residues. V lost 0 bases, J lost 6 bases, and 11 bases stayed unmatched. In nucleotides, the CDR3 is TGTGCCAGCAGCTTGGCGCGCGGTTCAGGGGGCAGCGAGCAGTACTTC. It yields the protein CASSLARGSGGSEQYF.

This clone was detected a few times. The rearrangement uses TRBV29-1 and TRBJ1-5; D is unresolved. CDR1 SQVTM and CDR2 ANQGSEA come from the germline V gene. The V end was cut by 7 bases, the J end by 2 bases, with 12 bases between. The CDR3 length is 13 residues. CDR3 nucleotides: TGCAGCGCGGGGAGCCAGGGCAATCAGCCCCAGCATTTT. It translates to CSAGSQGNQPQHF.

This chain's CDR3 is CASTLQYNSPLHF. CDR3 bases: TGTGCCAGCACGTTACAGTATAATTCACCCCTCCACTTT. The chain employs TRBV25-1 and TRBJ1-6; D gene ambiguous. The CDR3 is 13 residues long. The V end was cut by 7 bases, the J end by 4 bases, with 8 bases between. Germline V gene sequence: CDR1 MGHDK, CDR2 SYGVNS.

The chain is built from TRBV2 and TRBJ2-7; 7 bases are shared with TRBD1. The V gene's germline CDR1 is SNHLY and CDR2 FYNNEI. CDR3 length equals 13 residues. The J segment lost 2 bases and the V segment lost 6 bases, leaving 4 bases of the junction unmatched. The CDR3 loop reads CASRERGPYEQYF. Here the CDR3 DNA reads TGTGCCAGCAGGGAAAGGGGGCCCTACGAGCAGTACTTC.

The chain links TRBV10-1 to TRBJ2-1; 9 bases line up with TRBD2. CDR1 is WNHNN, CDR2 SYGVQD, per germline (reference sequence). The CDR3 length is 13 residues. The J segment lost 12 bases and the V segment lost 6 bases, leaving 9 bases of the junction unmatched. CDR3: CASSRTSDRGQFF. The CDR3 bases are TGCGCCAGCAGCCGGACTAGCGACCGGGGGCAGTTCTTC.

The CDR3 DNA reads as TGTGCCAGCAGCTTGGGCCTAGCGGGGAACAATGAGCAGTTCTTC. Amino acid sequence: CASSLGLAGNNEQFF. The chain has TRBV5-4 and TRBJ2-1; 9 positions agree with TRBD2. The CDR3 totals 15 residues. The V gene's germline CDR1 is SGHNT and CDR2 YYREEE (reference sequence). Trimming took 0 bases from V and 5 from J; bases not matched to a gene: 3.

The rearrangement links TRBV7-9 to TRBJ1-5, with D maybe TRBD1 (6 bases). V was shortened by 3 bases and J by 2 bases, with 17 bases between the two germline ends. This CDR3 contains 17 residues. In germline, CDR1 is SEHNR, CDR2 FQNEAQ (reference sequence). The chain's CDR3 is CASSLGQAYIRNQPQHF. CDR3 DNA sequence: TGTGCCAGCAGCTTGGGACAAGCCTATATACGCAATCAGCCCCAGCATTTT.

This clone was seen only a few times. V is TRBV2 and J is TRBJ1-4; 7 nucleotides match TRBD1. V shed 4 bases, J shed 11 bases, and the junction held 13 bases outside the gene matches. The CDR3 spans 15 residues. From germline, CDR1 is SNHLY and CDR2 FYNNEI. The DNA of the CDR3 is TGTGCCAGCAGTGTTCGACAGGGTCGGGGAAGGAAACTGTTTTTT. This gives the protein CASSVRQGRGRKLFF.

The chain joins TRBV5-1 to TRBJ1-2; no definite D call. Trimming shortened V by 4 bases and J by 5 bases, and 18 bases separated the two germline ends. CDR3 length: 15 amino acids. In germline, CDR1 is SGHRS, CDR2 YFSETQ. The DNA for the CDR3 is TGCGCCAGCAGCCCGGGGATCACGGGTTATTATGGCTACACCTTC. It yields the protein CASSPGITGYYGYTF.

The V gene is TRBV5-1, the J gene TRBJ2-6; TRBD1 matches at 11 bases. This CDR3 is 18 amino acids long. Losses at the gene ends were 3 bases for V and 0 bases for J; bases not matched to a gene: 5. Germline V gene sequence: CDR1 SGHRS, CDR2 YFSETQ. The CDR3 DNA follows: TGCGCCAGCAGCTACAGGACAGGGGGCGCCTCTGGGGCCAACGTCCTGACTTTC. Protein product: CASSYRTGGASGANVLTF.